This T cell receptor (beta chain) is drawn from a study of identical twins. Overall study results and limits: Because invariant MAIT and iNKT cells could be present, zero-insertion analyses could be partly confounded. Beta out-of-frame twin sharing showed a weaker excess.

In this sample, this clonotype turned up a few times. Its antigen is not identified. MiXCR was run by TCRdb on the 5' RACE reads, yielding one entry per CDR3 protein. The data show some 630,000 distinct CDR3 sequences, roughly 6.6% seen once. Germline V gene data show CDR1 as SEHNR and CDR2 as FQNEAQ (reference sequence). The CDR3 loop spans 15 amino acids. The ends lost 4 bases at V and 8 bases at J; junction bases unmatched: 10. These data were also reused for a study on yellow fever vaccine responses in identical twins.

Sequenced material: PBMCs. The sequence derives from a woman between 18 and 29 years old in good health. The J gene is TRBJ2-1, the V gene TRBV7-9; 8 bases agree with TRBD2. As DNA, the CDR3 is TGTGCCAGCAGCTGGACGGGGGGGTGGAGGGATGAGCAGTTCTTC. Its translation is CASSWTGGWRDEQFF.